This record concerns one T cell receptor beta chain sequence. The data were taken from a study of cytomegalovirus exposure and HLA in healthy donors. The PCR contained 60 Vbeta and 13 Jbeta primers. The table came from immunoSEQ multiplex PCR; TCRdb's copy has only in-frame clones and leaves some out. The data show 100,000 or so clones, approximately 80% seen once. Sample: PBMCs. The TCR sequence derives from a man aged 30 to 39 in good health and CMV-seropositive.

As DNA, the CDR3 is TGTGCCAGCAGCACTACAGGGAAGGCGGCTTTCTTT. Encoded protein: CASSTTGKAAFF. V usage is TRBV28 and J usage is TRBJ1-1; perhaps TRBD1 as D (6 bases). Trimming removed 6 bases at V and 11 bases at J, with 16 bases between. The CDR3 totals 12 residues. CDR1 and CDR2 (germline): MDHEN, SYDVKM.